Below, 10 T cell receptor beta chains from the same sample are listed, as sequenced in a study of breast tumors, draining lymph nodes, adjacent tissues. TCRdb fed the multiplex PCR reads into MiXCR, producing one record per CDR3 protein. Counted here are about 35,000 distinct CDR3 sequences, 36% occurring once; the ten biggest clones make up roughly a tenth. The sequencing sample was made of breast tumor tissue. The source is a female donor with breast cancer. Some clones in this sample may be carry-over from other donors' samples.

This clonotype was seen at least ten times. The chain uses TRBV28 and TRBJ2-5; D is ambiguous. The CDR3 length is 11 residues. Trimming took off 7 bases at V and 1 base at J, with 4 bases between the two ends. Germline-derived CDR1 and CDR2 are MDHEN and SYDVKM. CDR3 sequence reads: CASTGQETQYF. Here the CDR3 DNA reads TGTGCCAGCACGGGCCAAGAGACCCAGTACTTC.

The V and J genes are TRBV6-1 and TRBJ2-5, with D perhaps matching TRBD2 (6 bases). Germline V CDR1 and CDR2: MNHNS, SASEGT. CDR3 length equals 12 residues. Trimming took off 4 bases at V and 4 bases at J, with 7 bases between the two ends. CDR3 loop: CASSGRGETQYF. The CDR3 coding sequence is TGTGCCAGCAGTGGGCGGGGAGAGACCCAGTACTTC.

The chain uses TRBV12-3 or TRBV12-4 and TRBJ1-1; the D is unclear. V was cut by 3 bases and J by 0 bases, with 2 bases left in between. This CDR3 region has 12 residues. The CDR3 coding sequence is TGTGCCAGCAGTTTGATGAACACTGAAGCTTTCTTT. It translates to CASSLMNTEAFF.

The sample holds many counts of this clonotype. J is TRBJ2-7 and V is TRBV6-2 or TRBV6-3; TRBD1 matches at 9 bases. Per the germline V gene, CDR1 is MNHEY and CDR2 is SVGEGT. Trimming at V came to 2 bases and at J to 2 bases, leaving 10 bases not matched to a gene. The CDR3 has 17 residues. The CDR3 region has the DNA TGTGCCAGCAGTTACCCGGAGCTACGGGACAGGGCCTACGAGCAGTACTTC. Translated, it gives CASSYPELRDRAYEQYF.

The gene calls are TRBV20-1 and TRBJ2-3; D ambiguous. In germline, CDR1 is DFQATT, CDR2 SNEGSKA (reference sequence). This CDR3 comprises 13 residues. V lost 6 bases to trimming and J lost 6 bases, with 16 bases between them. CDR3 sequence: CSAISPVADTQYF. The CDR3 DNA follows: TGCAGTGCCATTAGTCCAGTGGCGGATACGCAGTATTTT.

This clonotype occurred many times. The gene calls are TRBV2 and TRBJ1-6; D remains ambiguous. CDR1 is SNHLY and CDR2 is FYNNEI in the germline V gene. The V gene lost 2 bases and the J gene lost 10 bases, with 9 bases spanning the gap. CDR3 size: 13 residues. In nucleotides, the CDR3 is TGTGCCAGCAGTGAAACCACGGCCTCACCCCTCCACTTT. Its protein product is CASSETTASPLHF.

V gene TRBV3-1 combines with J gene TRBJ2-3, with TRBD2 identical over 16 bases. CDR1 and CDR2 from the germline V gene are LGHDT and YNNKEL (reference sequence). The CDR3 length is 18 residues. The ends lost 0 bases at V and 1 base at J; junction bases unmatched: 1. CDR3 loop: CASSQEGLAGGGTDTQYF. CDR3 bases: TGTGCCAGCAGCCAAGAGGGACTAGCGGGAGGGGGCACAGATACGCAGTATTTT.

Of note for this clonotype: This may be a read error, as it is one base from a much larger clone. The DNA for the CDR3 is TGTGCCAGCAGTTACACCACCCTAGCGGGCGGGGCCTGCGAGCAGTACTTC. Residues: CASSYTTLAGGACEQYF. The V call is TRBV6-2 or TRBV6-3, the J call TRBJ2-7, with 8 bases aligning to TRBD2. The ends lost 2 bases at V and 6 bases at J; junction bases unmatched: 15. This CDR3 comprises 17 residues. Germline-derived CDR1 and CDR2 are MNHEY and SVGEGT.

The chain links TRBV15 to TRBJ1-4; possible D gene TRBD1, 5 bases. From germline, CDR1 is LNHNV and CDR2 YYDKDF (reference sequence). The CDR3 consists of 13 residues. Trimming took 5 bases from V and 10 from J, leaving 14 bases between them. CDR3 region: CATSAAEGIKLFF. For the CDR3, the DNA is TGTGCCACCAGCGCGGCGGAGGGGATAAAACTGTTTTTT.

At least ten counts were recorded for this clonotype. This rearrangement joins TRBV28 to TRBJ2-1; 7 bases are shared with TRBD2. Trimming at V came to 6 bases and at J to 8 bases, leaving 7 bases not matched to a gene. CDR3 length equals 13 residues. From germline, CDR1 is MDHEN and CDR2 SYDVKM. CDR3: CASRGLPRDEQFF. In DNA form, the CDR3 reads TGTGCCAGCAGGGGACTACCTAGGGATGAGCAGTTCTTC.